This T cell receptor (beta chain) was captured by sequencing in a study of blood T cell repertoires in COVID-19. The overall study: PBMCs, B-cell-depleted T cells, or T cells were the source of the cDNA or gDNA that made up the material.

Repertoires were generated with immunoSEQ multiplex PCR, while TCRdb's copy carries only in-frame clones and drops some. The data hold 70,000 or so clones, with 91% observed a single time. Germline-derived CDR1 and CDR2 are SGDLS and YYNGEE. V shed 0 bases and J shed 5 bases, with 15 bases lying between them. The CDR3 is made up of 17 amino acids. Specimen: peripheral blood. The TCR sequence derives from a human donor in a cohort sampled during active COVID-19. The V gene is TRBV9, the J gene TRBJ1-6; maybe TRBD1 (6 bases). CDR3 sequence (DNA): TGTGCCAGCAGCGTAGGGGGGCAGGCAACGGATAATTCACCCCTCCACTTT. It yields the protein CASSVGGQATDNSPLHF.